This is a list of T cell receptor beta chains from one sample in a study of shared clonotypes between healthy human individuals. Sequencing used immunoSEQ multiplex PCR; TCRdb keeps in-frame clones, though not all of them. The sample consists of approximately 640,000 clones, 72% of them appearing once. Sequences were obtained from memory CD4+ T cells sorted from blood. The receptor set was obtained from a woman between 25 and 40 years old in good health. The conserved cysteine and the conserved F or W are not part of the CDR3 here. D genes are given only for firm matches.

V	D	J	CDR3
TRBV2	-	TRBJ1-1	ASSEPLGGALGSEAF
TRBV29-1	-	TRBJ1-2	SVPGGQPGGYT
TRBV28	-	TRBJ1-5	ASSFETLQGGQPQH
TRBV15	-	TRBJ1-4	ATSRDIGGPDEKLF
TRBV7-9	-	TRBJ2-7	ASSPSEAAYEQY
TRBV28	-	TRBJ1-2	ASSPISGNYGYT
TRBV28	-	TRBJ2-7	ASRLLYEQY
TRBV5-1	-	TRBJ2-2	ASSLGSFTGELF
TRBV30	-	TRBJ1-5	AWGSLGNQPQH
TRBV18	-	TRBJ2-1	ASSAATGNEQF
TRBV5-1	-	TRBJ2-3	ASRDPLGDRTDTQY
TRBV5-6	TRBD2	TRBJ2-5	ASSRGTSGRRLGETQY
TRBV11-2	TRBD2	TRBJ2-3	ASSLGLAGVTDTQY
TRBV30	-	TRBJ1-1	AATRNRDTEAF
TRBV2	-	TRBJ2-7	ASTERGGEQY
TRBV18	-	TRBJ2-3	ASSPELPMGTDTQY
TRBV2	TRBD2	TRBJ2-5	ASFRLAVETQY
TRBV28	-	TRBJ1-2	ASSLPENYGYT
TRBV28	-	TRBJ2-7	ASSSPAEVRNEQY
TRBV28	-	TRBJ2-7	ASSSHTKPYEQY
TRBV18	TRBD1	TRBJ2-2	ASSPTTGPINTGELF
TRBV7-9	TRBD1	TRBJ1-4	ASSLDRGTVPEKLF
TRBV27	-	TRBJ2-5	ASSLYLETQY
TRBV10-3	TRBD2	TRBJ2-7	AISEPREGTYEQY
TRBV28	-	TRBJ2-7	ASSLYLAPGEQY
TRBV28	TRBD2	TRBJ2-1	ASSLGGRDYNEQF
TRBV6-1	-	TRBJ1-1	ASTLDSGLEAF
TRBV7-2	TRBD1	TRBJ2-7	ASRTQRDSYEQY
TRBV28	-	TRBJ1-2	ASSLSPNPNYGYT
TRBV6-4	TRBD1	TRBJ2-3	ASSRQGASDTQY
TRBV5-5	-	TRBJ1-2	ASSQPGAGQYGYT
TRBV5-1	-	TRBJ2-2	ASSPDSSGELF
TRBV4-1	TRBD1	TRBJ1-1	ASRFRDRDNTEAF
TRBV9	-	TRBJ2-7	ASSVGRGSEQY
TRBV19	-	TRBJ2-1	ASNRNNEQF
TRBV5-1	TRBD1	TRBJ2-2	ASSPLGQGSTGELF
TRBV19	TRBD1	TRBJ1-1	ASSRTGWTEAF
TRBV10-1	TRBD1	TRBJ2-1	ASRRDRSTYNEQF
TRBV19	-	TRBJ2-2	ASSRRTERTGELF
TRBV27	-	TRBJ1-5	ASSLMYDSQPQH
TRBV5-4	TRBD2	TRBJ2-1	ASSFSAGGHYNEQF
TRBV5-1	TRBD2	TRBJ2-1	ASSLVGGSYNEQF
TRBV6-6	-	TRBJ2-3	ASSQGDTQY
TRBV5-4	-	TRBJ1-4	ASSLDSSTAYEKLF
TRBV30	-	TRBJ1-2	AWSGQNYGYT
TRBV10-2	TRBD1	TRBJ2-5	ASREYRTGARVTQY
TRBV18	TRBD2	TRBJ2-1	ASSPWVEAGGPVEQF
TRBV21-1	-	TRBJ2-5	ASSKGLGETQY
TRBV19	-	TRBJ1-5	ASRTHEGGASNQPQH
TRBV2	-	TRBJ2-2	ASSRRQGSPGELF
TRBV7-8	-	TRBJ2-7	ASSLHRILDVYEQY
TRBV6-1	TRBD1	TRBJ1-2	ASSESGTGARIYGYT
TRBV5-1	TRBD2	TRBJ2-2	ASRPQTSGIWGTGELF
TRBV7-2	-	TRBJ2-7	ASSLLRSGSYEQY
TRBV28	-	TRBJ1-4	ASSSSGEKLF
TRBV9	TRBD2	TRBJ2-5	ASSVGLAGGPGQETQY
TRBV7-3	-	TRBJ2-3	ASSFFQGSTDTQY
TRBV28	TRBD1	TRBJ1-1	ASFSPGQIGTEAF
TRBV20-1	-	TRBJ2-7	SAGPYEQY